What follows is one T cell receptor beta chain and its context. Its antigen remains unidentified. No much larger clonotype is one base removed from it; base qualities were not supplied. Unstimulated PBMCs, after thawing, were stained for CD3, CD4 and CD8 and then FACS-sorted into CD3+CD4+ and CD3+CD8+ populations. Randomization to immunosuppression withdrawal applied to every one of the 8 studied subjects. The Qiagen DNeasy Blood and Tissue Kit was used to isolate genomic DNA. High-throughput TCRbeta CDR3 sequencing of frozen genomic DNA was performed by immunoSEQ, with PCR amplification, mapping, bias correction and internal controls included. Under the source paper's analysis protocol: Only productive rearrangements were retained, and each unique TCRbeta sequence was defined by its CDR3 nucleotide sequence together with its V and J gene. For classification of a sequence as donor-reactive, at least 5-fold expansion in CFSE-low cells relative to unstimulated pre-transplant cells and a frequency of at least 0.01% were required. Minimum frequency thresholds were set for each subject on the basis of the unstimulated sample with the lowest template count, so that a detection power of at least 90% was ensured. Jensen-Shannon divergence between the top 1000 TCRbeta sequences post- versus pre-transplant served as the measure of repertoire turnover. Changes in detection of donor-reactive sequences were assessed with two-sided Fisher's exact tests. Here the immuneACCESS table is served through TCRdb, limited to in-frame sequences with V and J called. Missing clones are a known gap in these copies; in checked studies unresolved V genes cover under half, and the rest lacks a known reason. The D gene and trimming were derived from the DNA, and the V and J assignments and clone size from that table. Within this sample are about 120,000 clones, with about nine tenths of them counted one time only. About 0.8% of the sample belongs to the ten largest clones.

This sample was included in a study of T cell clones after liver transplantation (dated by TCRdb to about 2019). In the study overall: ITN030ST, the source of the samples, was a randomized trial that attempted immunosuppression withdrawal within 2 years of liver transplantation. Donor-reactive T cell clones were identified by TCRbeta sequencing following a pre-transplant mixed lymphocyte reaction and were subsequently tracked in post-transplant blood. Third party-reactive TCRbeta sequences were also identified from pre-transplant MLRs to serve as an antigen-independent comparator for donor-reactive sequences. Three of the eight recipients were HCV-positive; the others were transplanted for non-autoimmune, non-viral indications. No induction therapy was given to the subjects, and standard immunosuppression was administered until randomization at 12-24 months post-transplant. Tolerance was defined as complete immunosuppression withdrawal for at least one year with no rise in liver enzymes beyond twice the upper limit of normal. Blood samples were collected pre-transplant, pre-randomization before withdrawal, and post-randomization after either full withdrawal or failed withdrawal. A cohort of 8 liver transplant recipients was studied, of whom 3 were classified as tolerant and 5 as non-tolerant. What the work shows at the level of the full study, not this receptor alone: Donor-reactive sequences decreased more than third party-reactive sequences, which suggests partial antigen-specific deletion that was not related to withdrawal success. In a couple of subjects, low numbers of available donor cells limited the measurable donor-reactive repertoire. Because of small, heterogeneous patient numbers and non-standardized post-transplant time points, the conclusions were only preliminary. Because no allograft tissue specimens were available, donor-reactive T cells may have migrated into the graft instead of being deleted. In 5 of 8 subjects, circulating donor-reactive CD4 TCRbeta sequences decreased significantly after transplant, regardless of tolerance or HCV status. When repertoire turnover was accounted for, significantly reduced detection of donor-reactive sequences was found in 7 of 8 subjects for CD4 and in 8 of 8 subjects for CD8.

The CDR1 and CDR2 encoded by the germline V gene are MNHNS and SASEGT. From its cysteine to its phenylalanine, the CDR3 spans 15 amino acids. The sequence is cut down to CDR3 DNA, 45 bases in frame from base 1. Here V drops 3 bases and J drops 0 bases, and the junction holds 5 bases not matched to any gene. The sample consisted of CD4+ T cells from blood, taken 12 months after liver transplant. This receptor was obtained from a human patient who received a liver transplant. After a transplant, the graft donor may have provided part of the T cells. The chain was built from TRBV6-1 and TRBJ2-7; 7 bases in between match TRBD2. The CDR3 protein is CASSDERGDSYEQYF. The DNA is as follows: TGTGCCAGCAGTGACGAGCGGGGAGACTCCTACGAGCAGTACTTC.